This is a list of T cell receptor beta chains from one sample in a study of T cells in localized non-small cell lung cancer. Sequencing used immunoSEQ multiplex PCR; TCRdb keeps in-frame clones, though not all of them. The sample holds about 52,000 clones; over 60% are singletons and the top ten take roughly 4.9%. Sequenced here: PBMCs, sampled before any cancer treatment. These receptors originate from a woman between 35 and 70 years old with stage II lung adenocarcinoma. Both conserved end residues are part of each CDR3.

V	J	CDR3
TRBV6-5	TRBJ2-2	CASRKGTDTGELFF
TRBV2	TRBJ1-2	CASSANGANYGYTF
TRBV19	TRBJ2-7	CASSGVGLADYEQYF
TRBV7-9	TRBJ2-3	CASSPGLGLDTQYF
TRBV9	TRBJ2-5	CASSNRDRVVETQYF
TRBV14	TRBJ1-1	CASGGQTNTEAFF
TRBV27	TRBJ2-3	CASWGIRLAGSPSTDTQYF
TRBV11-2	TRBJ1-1	CASSFRNTEAFF
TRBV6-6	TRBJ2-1	CASSYHDEQFF
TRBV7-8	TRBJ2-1	CASTPVGTGAYNEQFF
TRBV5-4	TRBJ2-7	CASRTPGQLVEQYF
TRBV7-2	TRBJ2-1	CASSSDRGNEQFF
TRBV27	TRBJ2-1	CASSLAGNEQFF
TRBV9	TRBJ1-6	CASSAPSGSSVNSPLHF
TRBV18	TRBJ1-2	CASSPAQGMSGYTF
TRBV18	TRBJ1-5	CASSPLEGNQPQHF
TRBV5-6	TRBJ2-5	CASSLAPGAGANQETQYF
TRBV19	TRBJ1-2	CASSFGGYGYTF
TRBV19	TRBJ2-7	CASSMGRAGRGDDEQYF
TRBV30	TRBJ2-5	CAWSSSLAGTNIETQYF
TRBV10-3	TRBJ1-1	CAIRTGVEAEAFF
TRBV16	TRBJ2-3	CASSRRGPTDTQYF
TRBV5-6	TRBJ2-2	CASRYRDRGTGELFF
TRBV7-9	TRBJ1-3	CASSLGNSGNTIYF
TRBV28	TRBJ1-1	CASSLLNTEAFF
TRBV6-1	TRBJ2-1	CASTDLPGEQFF
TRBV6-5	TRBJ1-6	CASSYSNDSPLHF
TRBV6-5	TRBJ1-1	CASIQGALSTEAFF
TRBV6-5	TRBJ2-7	CASNSGSYEQYF
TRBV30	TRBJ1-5	CAWRSSSNQPQHF
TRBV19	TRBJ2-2	CASSIIPVVTGELFF
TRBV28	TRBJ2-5	CASSFGQDGTQYF
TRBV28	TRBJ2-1	CASSFSAGPYNEQFF
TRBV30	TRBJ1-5	CAWAGGPNQPQHF
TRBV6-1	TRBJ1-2	CASSEPGKPGAYGYTF
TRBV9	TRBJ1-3	CASSVERWGQPPVGNTIYF
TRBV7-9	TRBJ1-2	CASSLGTVNYGYTF
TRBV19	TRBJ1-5	CASSSRGGSGQPQHF
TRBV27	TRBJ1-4	CASRTGGTNEKLFF
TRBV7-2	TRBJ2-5	CASSWYRDSKETQYF
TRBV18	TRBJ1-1	CASSPRGDRDTEAFF
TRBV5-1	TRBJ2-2	CASSWKDLTGELFF
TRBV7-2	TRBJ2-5	CASSSGLAGGQETQYF
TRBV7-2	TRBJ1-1	CASSISGVWGNTEAFF
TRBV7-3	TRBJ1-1	CASSLRGDGGLAFF
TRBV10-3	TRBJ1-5	CAISENEGVQPQHF
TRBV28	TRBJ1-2	CASSSIGQGVIGYTF
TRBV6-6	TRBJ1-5	CASSPSRGNQPQHF
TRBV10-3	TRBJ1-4	CAISESSEKLFF
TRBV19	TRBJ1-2	CASSPLGTSQPFPYTF
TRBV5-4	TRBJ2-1	CASSLSTRTGSYNEQFF
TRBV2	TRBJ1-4	CASSPGSFEKLFF
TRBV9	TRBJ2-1	CASSVAGQGSPYNEQFF
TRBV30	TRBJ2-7	CAWSHGGYEQYF
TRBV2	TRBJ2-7	CASSPSYEQYF
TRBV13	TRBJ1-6	CASSFGQGRSSPLHF
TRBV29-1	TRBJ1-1	CSVENAGMWTQAFF
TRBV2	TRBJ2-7	CASSRQKSSYEQYF
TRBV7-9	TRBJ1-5	CASSLEGQGGGHQPQHF
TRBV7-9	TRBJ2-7	CASSPSLGPYEQYF